The 4 T cell receptor beta chains reported below all come from one sample, sequenced in a study of regulatory T cells in long-lasting Graves disease. Time point described: newly diagnosed GD, antithyroid drugs for less than 3 months. The TCR library used RNA extracted from PBMCs. Arm-PCR of CDR3 regions with iRepertoire HTBI primers generated TCR beta libraries. TCRdb reanalysed the multiplex PCR reads using MiXCR and keeps one entry per CDR3 protein. This sample has under 500,000 distinct CDR3 sequences, with less than 20% found just once. These data also formed part of another study, on T cells in Graves' hyperthyroidism and ophthalmopathy.

Specimen: peripheral blood mononuclear cells (PBMCs), collected at new diagnosis, from a patient treated with antithyroid drugs. These receptors all stem from a woman aged 25 to 39 with Graves disease.

A few counts support this clonotype. Here the CDR3 reads CASTLQGGDTEAFF. The CDR3 nucleotides read TGTGCCAGTACCCTCCAGGGAGGGGACACTGAAGCTTTCTTT. This chain uses TRBV19 with TRBJ1-1, with D tentatively TRBD1 (5 bases). CDR3 length: 14 residues. Germline V gives CDR1 LNHDA, CDR2 SQIVND (reference sequence). Trimming pared 7 bases from V and 3 bases from J, leaving 15 bases between.

This clonotype was observed a few times. The chain recombines TRBV9 with TRBJ2-2; D unclear. Trimming stripped 2 bases from V and 6 bases from J, with 8 bases between. Germline CDR1 reads SGDLS; CDR2 reads YYNGEE. CDR3 length: 13 residues. CDR3 coding DNA: TGTGCCAGCAGCGTTAGAGATTCCGGGGAGCTGTTTTTT. This sequence encodes CASSVRDSGELFF.

This clonotype was counted a few times. The chain combines TRBV4-3 with TRBJ1-1, with no clear D. The CDR3 totals 13 residues. V lost 1 base and J lost 6, with 9 bases in between. Germline assignment: CDR1 LGHNA and CDR2 YSLEER. The CDR3 sequence is CASSQGRVAEAFF. The DNA for the CDR3 is TGCGCCAGCAGCCAAGGTCGGGTGGCTGAAGCTTTCTTT.

This clonotype was picked up a small number of times. The V and J genes are TRBV20-1 and TRBJ1-1; the D is unclear. Trimming shortened V by 0 bases and J by 3 bases, and 14 bases separated the two germline ends. In germline, CDR1 is DFQATT, CDR2 SNEGSKA (reference sequence). CDR3 size: 15 residues. This CDR3 is CSARDRRPGYTEAFF. In nucleotides, the CDR3 is TGCAGTGCTAGAGATCGCCGACCGGGGTACACTGAAGCTTTCTTT.